These 18 T cell receptor beta chains share one sample of origin, sequenced in a study of TIL therapy for anti-PD-1-resistant metastatic lung cancer. Time point denoted: pre-treatment sample, taken before nivolumab and TIL therapy. The libraries were made with immunoSEQ v3. Only in-frame clones appear in the TCRdb table, and some are missing; sequencing was by immunoSEQ multiplex PCR. The sample records about 59,000 clones, more than 60% being singletons. Sequencing used blood, obtained at baseline. The receptors derive from a person between 30 and 80 years old with non-small cell lung cancer.

This clone was picked up one time. The chain uses TRBV2 and TRBJ2-3; 11 bases are shared with TRBD2. The CDR3 is made up of 18 amino acids. Germline V lookup: CDR1 SNHLY, CDR2 FYNNEI. V shed 8 bases, J shed 0 bases, and the junction held 13 bases outside the gene matches. Here the CDR3 reads CASRRRASGGTSTDTQYF. In DNA form, the CDR3 reads TGTGCCAGCCGGAGGAGGGCTAGCGGGGGGACTAGCACAGATACGCAGTATTTT.

The chain links TRBV29-1 to TRBJ1-2; D gene uncertain. The CDR3 extends over 12 amino acids. V shed 3 bases and J shed 6 bases, with 11 bases lying between them. Germline CDR1 reads SQVTM; CDR2 reads ANQGSEA. CDR3 sequence (DNA): TGCAGCGTTGACGTCACGGGTAATGGCTACACCTTC. It codes for CSVDVTGNGYTF.

The rearrangement links TRBV2 to TRBJ2-5; TRBD2 aligns across 7 bases. The germline CDR1 and CDR2 sequences are SNHLY and FYNNEI. V was pared by 5 bases and J by 6 bases, with 12 bases of the junction left unmatched. The CDR3 totals 15 residues. Written as DNA, the CDR3 is TGTGCCAGCAGTATTCTGACTAGCACGTCCAAGACCCAGTACTTC. As protein: CASSILTSTSKTQYF.

The rearrangement joins TRBV2 to TRBJ1-4; 10 bases are a match to TRBD1. Trimming took 6 bases from V and 4 from J; bases not matched to a gene: 5. The CDR3 runs 15 residues. Germline lookup yields CDR1 SNHLY and CDR2 FYNNEI. The CDR3 spells CASRQTGGLNEKLFF. The CDR3 nucleotides are TGTGCCAGCAGGCAGACAGGGGGCCTTAATGAAAAACTGTTTTTT.

Remarks on this clone: The identical CDR3 is also encoded by other nucleotide sequences in the sample. This rearrangement joins TRBV11-3 to TRBJ2-7; either TRBD1 or TRBD2 may fit D (5 bases each). V lost 5 bases and J lost 2, with 13 bases in between. Germline CDR1 is SGHNT and CDR2 is YENEEA. The CDR3 covers 14 residues. The CDR3 DNA reads as TGTGCCAGCAGCCTAAGGGACGGTACCTACGAGCAGTACTTC. It encodes CASSLRDGTYEQYF.

The chain couples TRBV4-3 to TRBJ2-5; 7 bases map to TRBD2. Germline loops: CDR1 LGHNA, CDR2 YSLEER. CDR3 length: 16 residues. V lost 0 bases, J lost 2 bases, and 6 bases stayed unmatched. This chain's CDR3 is CASSQDLASGQETQYF. DNA for the CDR3: TGCGCCAGCAGCCAAGATTTAGCTAGCGGACAAGAGACCCAGTACTTC.

The chain joins TRBV11-3 to TRBJ2-7, with unresolved D. The CDR3 spans 14 residues. The germline V and J ends were trimmed by 1 base and 2 bases, with 9 bases remaining between them. Germline-derived CDR1 and CDR2 are SGHNT and YENEEA. The CDR3 loop is CASSLGRNTYEQYF. CDR3 in DNA: TGTGCCAGCAGCTTAGGGCGGAACACCTACGAGCAGTACTTC.

The chain links TRBV7-9 to TRBJ2-5; 15 positions match TRBD2. V shed 5 bases and J 4 bases; nucleotides not matched to a gene: 8. Germline-derived CDR1 and CDR2 are SEHNR and FQNEAQ (reference sequence). This CDR3 has 17 amino acids. This CDR3 is CASSSRTSGRARETQYF. The CDR3, as DNA: TGTGCCAGCAGCAGTAGGACTAGCGGGAGGGCCCGAGAGACCCAGTACTTC.

This chain uses TRBV11-3 with TRBJ1-6; no clear D gene. This CDR3 spans 18 amino acids. Germline CDR1 reads SGHNT; CDR2 reads YENEEA. The V end was cut by 5 bases, the J end by 0 bases, with 17 bases between. CDR3 sequence reads: CASSPGKSRSSYNSPLHF. The DNA for the CDR3 is TGTGCCAGCAGCCCCGGGAAGAGTCGGAGCTCCTATAATTCACCCCTCCACTTT.

This chain joins TRBV7-9 and TRBJ2-3; 10 bases line up with TRBD2. Germline V lookup: CDR1 SEHNR, CDR2 FQNEAQ (reference sequence). The CDR3 is 15 amino acids. V was pared by 2 bases and J by 4 bases, with 3 bases of the junction left unmatched. The CDR3 here is CASSLRAGGSDTQYF. CDR3 nucleotide sequence: TGTGCCAGCAGCTTAAGAGCGGGAGGGTCAGATACGCAGTATTTT.

This chain links TRBV9 with TRBJ2-3; 10 nucleotides line up with TRBD2. The CDR3 consists of 16 residues. Trimming removed 6 bases from V and 0 bases from J; junction bases left unmatched: 7. In germline, CDR1 is SGDLS, CDR2 YYNGEE. The CDR3 DNA reads TGTGCCAGCAACTCACAACTAGCGGGGAGCACAGATACGCAGTATTTT. It is translated as CASNSQLAGSTDTQYF.

This chain joins TRBV5-4 and TRBJ1-2; 8 nucleotides align to TRBD1. The V and J ends lost 4 bases and 4 bases, in that order; junction bases with no gene match: 15. The CDR3 contains 17 residues. Germline-derived CDR1 and CDR2 are SGHNT and YYREEE (reference sequence). CDR3 region: CASSPGQGAVPTYGYTF. CDR3 DNA sequence: TGTGCCAGCAGCCCGGGGCAGGGGGCTGTGCCGACCTATGGCTACACCTTC.

In the case of this clone: Additional DNA sequences in this sample encode the identical CDR3. This rearrangement joins TRBV7-2 to TRBJ2-3; TRBD2 matches at 9 bases. The CDR3 runs to 14 residues. The germline V gene has CDR1 SGHTA and CDR2 FQGNSA. With V trimmed by 3 bases and J by 4 bases, 2 bases remained unmatched. The CDR3 sequence: CASSFSGRADTQYF. CDR3 sequence (DNA): TGTGCCAGCAGCTTTAGCGGGAGAGCAGATACGCAGTATTTT.

This chain connects TRBV19 to TRBJ1-1; 8 bases agree with TRBD1. CDR3 size: 14 residues. The V and J ends lost 5 bases and 5 bases, in that order; junction bases with no gene match: 7. Germline values: CDR1 LNHDA, CDR2 SQIVND (reference sequence). The chain's CDR3 is CASSAGGAATEAFF. The DNA for the CDR3 is TGTGCCAGTAGTGCAGGGGGCGCGGCGACTGAAGCTTTCTTT.

CDR3 residues: CASSESYRGTGASYEQYF. The CDR3, as DNA: TGTGCCAGCAGTGAATCGTACCGTGGCACGGGGGCCTCCTACGAGCAGTACTTC. The chain employs TRBV25-1 and TRBJ2-7, with D tentatively TRBD1 or TRBD2 (6 bases each). This CDR3 is 18 amino acids long. Between the trimmed V and J ends, which lost 1 base and 0 bases, there was a span of 19 bases. Per the germline V gene, CDR1 is MGHDK and CDR2 is SYGVNS.

In regard to this clone: Different DNA sequences within this sample yield the same CDR3. The chain combines TRBV19 with TRBJ2-7, with 9 bases lining up with TRBD1. Germline CDR1 reads LNHDA; CDR2 reads SQIVND (reference sequence). The V segment lost 5 bases and the J segment 5 bases; nucleotides outside the gene matches: 4. The CDR3 length is 13 residues. CDR3: CASSLGQGNEQYF. The CDR3, as DNA: TGTGCCAGTAGTTTGGGACAGGGTAACGAGCAGTACTTC.

In its sample, this clone was seen a few times. The V gene is TRBV5-1, the J gene TRBJ1-4; D is possibly TRBD1 (6 bases). Trimming shortened V by 4 bases and J by 11 bases, and 21 bases separated the two germline ends. The CDR3 runs to 15 residues. Germline lookup yields CDR1 SGHRS and CDR2 YFSETQ. The CDR3 sequence is CASSGGGATIGKLFF. In nucleotides, the CDR3 is TGCGCCAGCAGCGGAGGGGGAGCTACCATCGGGAAACTGTTTTTT. Filled out from reference TRBV5-1 and TRBJ1-4, the complete variable domain reads KAGVTQTPRYLIKTRGQQVTLSCSPISGHRSVSWYQQTPGQGLQFLFEYFSETQRNKGNFPGRFSGRQFSNSRSEMNVSTLELGDSALYLCASSGGGATIGKLFFGSGTQLSVL.

V is TRBV19 and J is TRBJ2-2; 13 nucleotides align to TRBD2. With V trimmed by 4 bases and J by 7 bases, 9 bases remained unmatched. CDR1 LNHDA and CDR2 SQIVND come from the germline V gene (reference sequence). This CDR3 is built from 17 residues. The DNA of the CDR3 is TGTGCCAGTAGTACCGGACTAGCGGGGGAGGCGGGCGGGGAGCTGTTTTTT. It is translated as CASSTGLAGEAGGELFF.